This T cell receptor (beta chain) is drawn from a study of regulatory T cells in long-lasting Graves disease. CDR3-region Arm-PCR and iRepertoire HTBI primers produced the TCR beta libraries. In TCRdb, the multiplex PCR reads were re-called with MiXCR into one record per CDR3 protein. The sample contains 530,000 or so distinct CDR3 sequences, about 16% of which appear only once. This clonotype was picked up a small number of times. Time point meaning: newly diagnosed GD, antithyroid drugs for less than 3 months. With RNA extracted from PBMCs as input, the TCR library was made. Germline CDR1 MNHNS, CDR2 SASEGT. CDR3 size: 16 residues. Trimming at V came to 6 bases and at J to 6 bases, leaving 12 bases not matched to a gene. The same sample was also used in a study of T cells in Graves' hyperthyroidism and ophthalmopathy.

This chain links TRBV6-1 with TRBJ2-1, with 9 bases aligning to TRBD2. The sample here was peripheral blood mononuclear cells (PBMCs), taken at new diagnosis, from a patient treated with antithyroid drugs. The receptor was isolated from a man younger than 35 with Graves disease. CDR3 loop: CASSRDGTSRFNEQFF. CDR3 nucleotide sequence: TGTGCCAGCAGCCGCGACGGGACTAGCAGATTCAATGAGCAGTTCTTC.